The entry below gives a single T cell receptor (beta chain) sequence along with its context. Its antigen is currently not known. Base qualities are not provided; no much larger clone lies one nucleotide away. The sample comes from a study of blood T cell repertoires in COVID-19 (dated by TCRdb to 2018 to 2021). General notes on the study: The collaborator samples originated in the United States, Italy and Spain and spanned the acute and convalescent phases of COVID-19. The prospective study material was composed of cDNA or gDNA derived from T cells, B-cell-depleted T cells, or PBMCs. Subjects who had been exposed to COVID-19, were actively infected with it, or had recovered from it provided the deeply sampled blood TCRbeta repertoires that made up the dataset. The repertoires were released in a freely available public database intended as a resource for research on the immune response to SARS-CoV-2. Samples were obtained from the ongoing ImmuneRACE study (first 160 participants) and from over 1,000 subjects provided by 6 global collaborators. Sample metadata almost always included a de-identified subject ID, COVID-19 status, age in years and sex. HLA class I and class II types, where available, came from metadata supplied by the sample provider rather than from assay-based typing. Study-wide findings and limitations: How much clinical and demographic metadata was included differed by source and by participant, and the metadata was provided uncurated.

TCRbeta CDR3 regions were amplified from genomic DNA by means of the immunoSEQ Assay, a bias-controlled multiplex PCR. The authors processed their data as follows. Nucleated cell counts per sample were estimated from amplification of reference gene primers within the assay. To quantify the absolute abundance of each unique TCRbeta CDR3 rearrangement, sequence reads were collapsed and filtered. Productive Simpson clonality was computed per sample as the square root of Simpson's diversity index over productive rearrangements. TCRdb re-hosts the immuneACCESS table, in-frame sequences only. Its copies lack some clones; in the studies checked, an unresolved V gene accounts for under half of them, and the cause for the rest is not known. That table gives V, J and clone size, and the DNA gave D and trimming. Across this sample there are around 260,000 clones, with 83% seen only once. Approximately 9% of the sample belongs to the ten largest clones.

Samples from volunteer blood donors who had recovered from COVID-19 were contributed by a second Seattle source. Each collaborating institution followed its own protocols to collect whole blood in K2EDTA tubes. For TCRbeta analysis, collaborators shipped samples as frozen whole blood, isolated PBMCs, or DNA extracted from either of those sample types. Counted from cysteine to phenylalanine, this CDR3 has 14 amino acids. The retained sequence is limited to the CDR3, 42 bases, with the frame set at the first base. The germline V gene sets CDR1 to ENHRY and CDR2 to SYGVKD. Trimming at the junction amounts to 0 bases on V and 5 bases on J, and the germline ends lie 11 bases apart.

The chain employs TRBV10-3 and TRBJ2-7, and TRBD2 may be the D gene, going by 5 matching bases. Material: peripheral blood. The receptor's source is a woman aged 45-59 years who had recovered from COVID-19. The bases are TGTGCCATCAGTGAGTCTTTCCATAGCGACGAGCAGTACTTC. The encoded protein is CAISESFHSDEQYF.